One T cell receptor beta chain is described in this entry. This specimen belongs to a study of blood T cell repertoires in COVID-19. Germline V gene sequence: CDR1 SGHDT, CDR2 YYEEEE. The V segment lost 3 bases and the J segment 9 bases; nucleotides outside the gene matches: 15. The CDR3 runs 16 residues. TCRdb's copy holds only in-frame clones and misses some; the assay was immunoSEQ multiplex PCR. The sample shows approximately 170,000 clones, over 75% of them seen only once. The genes are TRBV5-6 and TRBJ1-5; TRBD1 agrees at 7 bases. The clonotype was recovered from an older man with COVID-19, enrolled during active disease. Source material: peripheral blood. DNA of the CDR3: TGTGCCAGCAGCTCCGGGAGGGGGCTGAGTGGCGGGCCCCAGCATTTT. This translates into CASSSGRGLSGGPQHF.